Below are 32 T cell receptor beta chains sequenced from a single sample in a study of metastatic and nonmetastatic thyroid tumors. No patient received treatment before thyroid surgery. TCRdb re-clonotyped the PCR reads through MiXCR. The data show about 15,000 clones, with less than 25% seen just once and 20% to 25% held by the top ten. The sample taken for sequencing was adjacent normal tissue. The receptor set was obtained from a female donor with papillary thyroid cancer or a benign thyroid nodule (not recorded which). Some clones in this sample may be carry-over from other donors' samples.

This clone has only a few counts. J is TRBJ1-6 and V is TRBV18, with 7 bases that match TRBD1. The germline gives CDR1 KGHSH, CDR2 LQKENI. The CDR3 spans 15 residues. Trimming removed 3 bases from V and 8 bases from J; junction bases left unmatched: 7. The DNA for the CDR3 is TGTGCCAGCTCACCTGAGGAGACAGGGTATTCACCCCTCCACTTT. The encoded protein is CASSPEETGYSPLHF.

V is TRBV20-1 and J is TRBJ2-3, with TRBD2 as a possible D gene (6 bases). The CDR3 covers 14 residues. Germline V gene sequence: CDR1 DFQATT, CDR2 SNEGSKA (reference sequence). Trimming cost V 5 bases and J 0 bases, with 12 bases left between them. The CDR3 DNA reads as TGCAGTGCTTCAGCGGGCCCCAGCACAGATACGCAGTATTTT. Translated, it gives CSASAGPSTDTQYF.

This clone was found a few times. The chain uses TRBV19 and TRBJ1-1, with 7 bases fitting TRBD1. Trimming at V came to 5 bases and at J to 1 base, leaving 1 base not matched to a gene. The CDR3 extends over 13 amino acids. CDR1 is LNHDA, CDR2 SQIVND, per germline (reference sequence). CDR3 in DNA: TGTGCCAGTAGTGGGACAGAGAACACTGAAGCTTTCTTT. Its protein product is CASSGTENTEAFF.

J is TRBJ2-7 and V is TRBV27; D tentatively fits TRBD1 or TRBD2 (6 bases each). The CDR3 runs to 14 residues. Germline V gives CDR1 MNHEY, CDR2 SMNVEV (reference sequence). The V end was cut by 4 bases, the J end by 5 bases, with 15 bases between. The CDR3 DNA reads as TGTGCCAGCAGTTCCCCCTTTCGGGGGCACGAGCAGTACTTC. This sequence encodes CASSSPFRGHEQYF.

This rearrangement joins TRBV20-1 to TRBJ2-7; D is perhaps TRBD2 (5 bases). This CDR3 is built from 17 residues. The germline V gene has CDR1 DFQATT and CDR2 SNEGSKA (reference sequence). V was shortened by 6 bases and J by 2 bases, with 26 bases between the two germline ends. For the CDR3, the DNA is TGCAGTGCCCCCGATTTTTGGGCAGGAGGCCTACCCTACGAGCAGTACTTC. This translates into CSAPDFWAGGLPYEQYF.

This clone was counted between two and nine times. This sequence joins TRBV15 and TRBJ2-7; D might be TRBD2 (5 bases). CDR3 size: 15 residues. Germline CDR1 and CDR2: LNHNV and YYDKDF (reference sequence). The V and J ends lost 1 base and 0 bases respectively, with 10 bases between them. The CDR3 loop is CATSRGGWTSYEQYF. The DNA for the CDR3 is TGTGCCACCAGCAGAGGCGGGTGGACCTCCTACGAGCAGTACTTC.

This clone was counted a few times. The chain uses TRBV12-3 or TRBV12-4 and TRBJ1-6; D unclear. The CDR3 has 13 amino acids. The germline V and J ends were trimmed by 8 bases and 10 bases, with 15 bases remaining between them. The CDR3 sequence is CASRSGVGSPLHF. For the CDR3, the DNA is TGTGCCAGCCGGTCAGGAGTAGGCTCACCCCTCCACTTT.

This clone was found many times. The genes are TRBV5-5 and TRBJ2-3, with 12 bases matching TRBD2. V was pared by 4 bases and J by 4 bases, with 7 bases of the junction left unmatched. Germline CDR1 and CDR2: SGHKS and YYEKEE (reference sequence). The length of the CDR3 is 16 residues. The CDR3 reads CASSRTSGRLSDTQYF. The DNA of the CDR3 is TGTGCCAGCAGCAGAACTAGCGGGAGGTTATCAGATACGCAGTATTTT.

The chain joins TRBV7-6 to TRBJ2-7; 7 nucleotides agree with TRBD1. The CDR3 covers 17 residues. Germline V gives CDR1 SGHVS, CDR2 FNYEAQ. After removal of 0 bases from V and 0 bases from J, the junction contained 8 bases not matched to a gene. The CDR3 sequence is CASSLALDRASSYEQYF. The CDR3 nucleotides are TGTGCCAGCAGCTTAGCCCTAGACAGGGCAAGCTCCTACGAGCAGTACTTC.

This chain joins TRBV5-6 and TRBJ1-6, with D uncertain. Looked up from germline, CDR1 is SGHDT and CDR2 is YYEEEE. The CDR3 has 16 amino acids. V was clipped by 0 bases and J by 8 bases, with 15 bases between them. CDR3 DNA sequence: TGTGCCAGCAGCTTGGCGATCGGGGAAAGGGATTCACCCCTCCACTTT. This codes for CASSLAIGERDSPLHF.

This clone showed up just a few times. The J gene is TRBJ1-2, the V gene TRBV6-1; a possible D gene is TRBD1 (6 bases). The germline CDR1 and CDR2 sequences are MNHNS and SASEGT. The CDR3 length is 16 residues. The ends were cut back, 8 bases at V and 7 bases at J, with 26 bases in the middle. CDR3 protein: CASGDRSPRWFGGYTF. For the CDR3, the DNA is TGTGCCAGCGGAGACAGGAGCCCGCGGTGGTTTGGTGGCTACACCTTC.

The CDR3 loop is CASSKTGPNTEAFF. The CDR3 nucleotides are TGTGCCAGCAGCAAAACAGGGCCGAACACTGAAGCTTTCTTT. The chain joins TRBV7-3 to TRBJ1-1; D perhaps matches TRBD1 (6 bases). V lost 5 bases, J lost 1 base, and 11 bases lay in between. Germline CDR1 SGHTA, CDR2 FQGTGA. The CDR3 is 14 amino acids.

The chain combines TRBV2 with TRBJ1-2, with 7 bases fitting TRBD1. The CDR3 has 18 amino acids. Looked up from germline, CDR1 is SNHLY and CDR2 is FYNNEI. The J segment lost 8 bases and the V segment lost 1 base, leaving 19 bases of the junction unmatched. The CDR3 region is CASSEVRQGPVVSGGYTF. The CDR3, as DNA: TGTGCCAGCAGTGAAGTCAGACAGGGTCCCGTGGTCTCCGGCGGCTACACCTTC.

The chain joins TRBV19 to TRBJ1-2; no clear D. This CDR3 is 13 amino acids long. The V gene's germline CDR1 is LNHDA and CDR2 SQIVND (reference sequence). V lost 3 bases, J lost 4 bases, and 9 bases lay in between. The CDR3, as DNA: TGTGCCAGTAGTATGGTGGAAAGCTATGGCTACACCTTC. It is translated as CASSMVESYGYTF.

The chain joins TRBV28 to TRBJ1-2; D might be TRBD1 (5 bases). The CDR3 covers 15 residues. V shed 5 bases and J shed 2 bases, with 15 bases lying between them. Germline values: CDR1 MDHEN, CDR2 SYDVKM. The CDR3 bases are TGTGCCAGCAGTCCCGGGACGGAGCCAAACTATGGCTACACCTTC. Translation gives CASSPGTEPNYGYTF.

This chain connects TRBV20-1 to TRBJ2-7, with D tentatively TRBD1 (6 bases). Germline V lookup: CDR1 DFQATT, CDR2 SNEGSKA (reference sequence). There are 16 residues in the CDR3. V lost 3 bases to trimming and J lost 0 bases, with 18 bases between them. The CDR3 loop is CSARGSTGSLSYEQYF. In nucleotides, the CDR3 is TGCAGTGCTAGGGGTTCGACAGGTTCCCTCTCCTACGAGCAGTACTTC.

The chain recombines TRBV12-3 or TRBV12-4 with TRBJ1-2, with D possibly TRBD1 on 6 matching bases. The CDR3 length is 18 residues. With 5 bases removed from V and 3 bases from J, the gap between germline ends came to 25 bases. The CDR3 protein is CASSPVWVPDSPYYGYTF. DNA of the CDR3: TGTGCCAGCAGTCCCGTTTGGGTCCCGGACAGTCCTTACTATGGCTACACCTTC.

V and J are TRBV11-2 and TRBJ2-7, with 10 bases identical to TRBD2. The germline CDR1 and CDR2 sequences are SGHAT and FQNNGV. The CDR3 has 14 residues. Unmatched junction bases numbered 2, after V lost 3 bases and J lost 3 bases. CDR3 sequence reads: CASSLGLANYEQYF. CDR3 in DNA: TGTGCCAGCAGCTTGGGACTAGCGAACTACGAGCAGTACTTC. Variable domain in full (rest from reference TRBV11-2 and TRBJ2-7): EAGVAQSPRYKIIEKRQSVAFWCNPISGHATLYWYQQILGQGPKLLIQFQNNGVVDDSQLPKDRFSAERLKGVDSTLKIQPAKLEDSAVYLCASSLGLANYEQYFGPGTRLTVT.

The chain recombines TRBV6-1 with TRBJ1-1; D is ambiguous. The V end lost 6 bases, the J end lost 0 bases, and 14 bases lay between the germline ends. The CDR3 length is 15 residues. Germline values: CDR1 MNHNS, CDR2 SASEGT. CDR3 region: CASSLALEMNTEAFF. The CDR3 region has the DNA TGTGCCAGCAGCTTAGCTCTGGAAATGAACACTGAAGCTTTCTTT.

V and J are TRBV7-9 and TRBJ2-7, with a tentative D call TRBD2 (5 bases). V lost 1 base to trimming and J lost 6 bases, with 13 bases between them. From germline, CDR1 is SEHNR and CDR2 FQNEAQ (reference sequence). The CDR3 length is 14 residues. The DNA for the CDR3 is TGTGCCAGCAGCTTAGGGCTAGCCCCTGGCGAGCAGTACTTC. Its translation is CASSLGLAPGEQYF.

The V call is TRBV11-3, the J call TRBJ2-5, with D uncertain. V was shortened by 4 bases and J by 5 bases, with 8 bases between the two germline ends. Germline lookup yields CDR1 SGHNT and CDR2 YENEEA. The CDR3 contains 12 residues. The CDR3 coding sequence is TGTGCCAGCAGCTCCCTTGGGGAGACCCAGTACTTC. It specifies CASSSLGETQYF.

This clone was seen a handful of times. Just one base apart from a much larger clone, this may be a read error. The V call is TRBV12-3 or TRBV12-4, the J call TRBJ2-2; D perhaps matches TRBD1 (5 bases). The CDR3 is 14 residues long. Here the CDR3 DNA reads TGTGCCAGCAGCCCTAGACAGATCACCGGGCAGCTGTTTTTT. Amino acids: CASSPRQITGQLFF.

To note about this clone: One end of the junction is discordant with germline, which a read error may explain. The chain links TRBV15 to TRBJ2-2, with 7 nucleotides matching TRBD2. This CDR3 comprises 21 residues. Germline CDR1 is LNHNV and CDR2 is YYDKDF (reference sequence). CDR3 residues: CATSRERSGTGLDSNTGEPFF. The CDR3 DNA sequence: TGTGCCACCAGCAGAGAGAGGAGCGGGACCGGACTTGACTCGAACACCGGGGAGCCGTTTTTT.

In its sample, this clone was seen a few times. The rearrangement joins TRBV6-5 to TRBJ2-1, with D perhaps TRBD1 (6 bases). V was pared by 0 bases and J by 0 bases, with 12 bases between. The length of the CDR3 is 17 residues. In germline, CDR1 is MNHEY, CDR2 SVGAGI. CDR3 DNA sequence: TGTGCCAGCAGTTACTCGGGGGCAGCGAGCTCCTACAATGAGCAGTTCTTC. Translating gives CASSYSGAASSYNEQFF.

Only a few counts were recorded for this clone. V usage is TRBV6-1 and J usage is TRBJ2-7; D is perhaps TRBD1 (6 bases). Germline loops: CDR1 MNHNS, CDR2 SASEGT. The CDR3 runs to 12 residues. V lost 7 bases to trimming and J lost 5 bases, with 12 bases between them. The CDR3 region has the DNA TGTGCCAGCAAAACAGGGTACAACGAGCAGTACTTC. This codes for CASKTGYNEQYF.

The CDR3 is CASSELRRHGYTF. The CDR3 DNA reads as TGTGCCAGCAGTGAATTGAGAAGGCATGGCTACACCTTC. The rearrangement links TRBV6-1 to TRBJ1-2; D remains unclear. The germline V gene encodes CDR1 MNHNS and CDR2 SASEGT. This CDR3 contains 13 residues. The V end lost 2 bases, the J end lost 6 bases, and 10 bases lay between the germline ends.

V and J are TRBV9 and TRBJ1-2; D gene uncertain. The CDR3 consists of 19 residues. CDR1 is SGDLS, CDR2 YYNGEE, per germline. The V end was cut by 3 bases, the J end by 4 bases, with 28 bases between. The CDR3 DNA follows: TGTGCCAGCAGCGCTAGTCTCCAAGGGAAGGGATTTGGGAGCTATGGCTACACCTTC. This translates into CASSASLQGKGFGSYGYTF.

In DNA, the CDR3 is TGCAGGGGAGGACTAGTTGACGATGAGCAGTTCTTC. It codes for CRGGLVDDEQFF. The chain combines TRBV20-1 with TRBJ2-1; TRBD2 matches 7 bases. This CDR3 has 12 residues. The germline CDR1 and CDR2 sequences are DFQATT and SNEGSKA (reference sequence).

This rearrangement joins TRBV10-3 to TRBJ1-5; 10 bases align to TRBD1. Germline trimming cut 8 bases from V and 4 bases from J; bases unmatched to any gene: 5. This CDR3 comprises 14 residues. From germline, CDR1 is ENHRY and CDR2 SYGVKD. The CDR3 spells CAIGTGDPNQPQHF. CDR3 bases: TGTGCCATCGGGACAGGGGACCCTAATCAGCCCCAGCATTTT.

The V call is TRBV30, the J call TRBJ2-3, with TRBD2 identical over 8 bases. Germline V CDR1 and CDR2: GTSNPN, SVGIG (reference sequence). Trimming cost V 1 base and J 5 bases; bases outside gene matches: 8. The CDR3 covers 15 residues. CDR3 loop: CAWSADGGAKDTQYF. Written as DNA, the CDR3 is TGTGCCTGGAGTGCCGACGGGGGGGCCAAAGATACGCAGTATTTT.

As regards this clone: Mismatch with germline at one junction end may stem from a read error. This chain links TRBV20-1 with TRBJ1-2; 8 nucleotides align to TRBD1. CDR1 and CDR2 from the germline V gene are DFQATT and SNEGSKA (reference sequence). The CDR3 contains 15 residues. CDR3 nucleotide sequence: TGCAGTGCTAGAGTTGGTGGACAGGGTAACTGTGGCTACACCTTC. It is translated as CSARVGGQGNCGYTF.

The table lists this clone with a few counts. This chain uses TRBV28 with TRBJ1-3; D gene ambiguous. V lost 2 bases and J lost 6, with 8 bases in between. Germline CDR1 and CDR2: MDHEN and SYDVKM. The CDR3 has 13 amino acids. CDR3 amino acids: CASSLGRENTIYF. The CDR3, as DNA: TGTGCCAGCAGTTTAGGAAGGGAAAACACCATATATTTT. The variable domain in full, with the rest retrieved from reference TRBV28 and TRBJ1-3, is DVKVTQSSRYLVKRTGEKVFLECVQDMDHENMFWYRQDPGLGLRLIYFSYDVKMKEKGDIPEGYSVSREKKERFSLILESASTNQTSMYLCASSLGRENTIYFGEGSWLTVV.